This T cell receptor (beta chain) comes out of a study of cytomegalovirus exposure and HLA in healthy donors. With regard to this clone: The target antigen is unknown.

Everyone who donated was a healthy bone marrow donor. Study results and caveats: As a later analysis showed, a missense DCLRE1C variant was linked to trimming of TCR beta V- and J-genes.

Vbeta (60) and Jbeta (13) primers were used in the PCR. Libraries were prepared by immunoSEQ multiplex PCR; TCRdb keeps only in-frame clonotypes and omits some of them. Of 140,000 or so clones in the sample, 88% are singletons; the top ten hold 0.45% to 0.6%. The germline V gene encodes CDR1 SGHTA and CDR2 FQGNSA. This CDR3 contains 15 residues. The sample taken for sequencing was PBMCs. The sequence derives from a woman aged 40-49 years in good health and CMV-seronegative. The chain employs TRBV7-2 and TRBJ2-5; weak D call: TRBD1 (6 bases). Matching the DNA end better, TRBJ2-7 makes the J call doubtful. In nucleotides, the CDR3 is TGTGCCAGCAGCTTCACCCCCCAGGGGACCTACGAGCAGTACTTC. Protein sequence: CASSFTPQGTYEQYF.